Below are 9 T cell receptor beta chains sequenced from a single sample in a study of cytomegalovirus exposure and HLA in healthy donors. The primer mix had 60 Vbeta and 13 Jbeta primers. TCRdb's copy holds only in-frame clones and misses some; the assay was immunoSEQ multiplex PCR. Of 45,000 to 70,000 clones in the sample, roughly four fifths were seen once. The specimen sequenced was PBMCs. These receptors came from a man younger than 40 in good health and CMV-seronegative.

The chain combines TRBV5-6 with TRBJ2-3; D gene uncertain. CDR1 is SGHDT and CDR2 is YYEEEE in the germline V gene. Trimming removed 3 bases at V and 2 bases at J, with 7 bases between. The CDR3 length is 13 residues. CDR3 in amino acids: CASSSIDTDTQYF. Here the CDR3 DNA reads TGTGCCAGCAGCTCTATCGACACAGATACGCAGTATTTT.

The chain employs TRBV19 and TRBJ1-6; 7 bases line up with TRBD1. This CDR3 contains 17 residues. CDR1 LNHDA and CDR2 SQIVND come from the germline V gene (reference sequence). With V trimmed by 7 bases and J by 0 bases, 9 bases remained unmatched. CDR3 protein: CASKPGQKSSYNSPLHF. As DNA, the CDR3 is TGTGCCAGTAAACCGGGACAGAAGAGCTCCTATAATTCACCCCTCCACTTT. Full variable domain (outside the CDR3, taken from reference TRBV19 and TRBJ1-6): DGGITQSPKYLFRKEGQNVTLSCEQNLNHDAMYWYRQDPGQGLRLIYYSQIVNDFQKGDIAEGYSVSREKKESFPLTVTSAQKNPTAFYLCASKPGQKSSYNSPLHFGNGTRLTVT.

This chain joins TRBV12-2 and TRBJ2-5; TRBD2 reflects the table's D call only, with no check against the DNA. TRBV12-2 corresponds to a pseudogene. The CDR3 sequence is 19 residues long. This CDR3 reads CASRLRRVGASGIQETQYF. CDR3 bases: TGTGCAAGTCGCTTACGGAGGGTGGGGGCTAGCGGCATCCAAGAGACCCAGTACTTC.

The CDR3 DNA is TGTGCCAGCAGCGAGCAATCCAACCTACGAGATACGCAGTATTTT. As protein: CASSEQSNLRDTQYF. V is TRBV11-3 and J is TRBJ2-3; unclear D gene. The ends were cut back, 5 bases at V and 5 bases at J, with 17 bases in the middle. Per germline, CDR1 SGHNT and CDR2 YENEEA. CDR3 size: 15 residues.

V usage is TRBV5-5 and J usage is TRBJ1-4; D gene ambiguous. Trimming pared 5 bases from V and 8 bases from J, leaving 19 bases between. CDR3 length: 15 amino acids. The germline V gene has CDR1 SGHKS and CDR2 YYEKEE (reference sequence). CDR3 loop: CASSRPGLGGEKLFF. DNA of the CDR3: TGTGCCAGCAGTCGCCCCGGGTTAGGAGGGGAAAAACTGTTTTTT.

The gene calls are TRBV18 and TRBJ1-3; D is perhaps TRBD1 (6 bases). Germline CDR1 reads KGHSH; CDR2 reads LQKENI. The ends were cut back, 3 bases at V and 3 bases at J, with 9 bases in the middle. The CDR3 runs to 14 residues. The CDR3 region is CASSPNRVGNTIYF. CDR3 nucleotide sequence: TGTGCCAGCTCACCGAACAGGGTTGGAAACACCATATATTTT.

This clone has only a few counts. This chain links TRBV5-1 with TRBJ2-3; 10 nucleotides align to TRBD2. Germline V gene lookup returns CDR1 SGHRS and CDR2 YFSETQ. There are 16 residues in the CDR3. V lost 5 bases to trimming and J lost 1 base; unmatched junction nucleotides: 7. CDR3 coding DNA: TGCGCCAGCAGACCAACTAGCGGGGTAGGCACAGATACGCAGTATTTT. Translated, it gives CASRPTSGVGTDTQYF.

Of note for this clone: The sample contains more than one DNA sequence encoding this CDR3. The genes are TRBV19 and TRBJ2-6, with 8 bases that match TRBD1. The CDR3 is 16 amino acids. Losses at the gene ends were 3 bases for V and 4 bases for J; bases not matched to a gene: 5. Germline V lookup: CDR1 LNHDA, CDR2 SQIVND (reference sequence). CDR3 bases: TGTGCCAGTAGTATTCCAGGGGGCTCCGGGGCCAACGTCCTGACTTTC. Translating gives CASSIPGGSGANVLTF.

The J gene is TRBJ1-6, the V gene TRBV6-6; D remains ambiguous. From germline, CDR1 is MNHNY and CDR2 SVGAGI (reference sequence). V shed 6 bases and J shed 0 bases, with 3 bases lying between them. The CDR3 consists of 13 residues. Written as DNA, the CDR3 is TGTGCCAGCAGCCACTCCTATAATTCACCCCTCCACTTT. It yields the protein CASSHSYNSPLHF.